The 25 T cell receptor beta chains presented below share a single source sample, sequenced in a study of radiation and T cells in renal cell carcinoma. Sequencing used immunoSEQ multiplex PCR; TCRdb keeps in-frame clones, though not all of them. The data hold 10,000 to 15,000 clones, with roughly a third observed a single time. The treatment denotes: 15 Gy SBRT to primary tumor, nephrectomy 4 weeks later. This sample comprised tumor tissue, obtained from a patient whose treatment included radiotherapy and nephrectomy. The receptors were sampled from a man in his 60s with renal cell carcinoma.

The chain joins TRBV9 to TRBJ1-5, with a tentative D call TRBD1 (6 bases). The germline V and J ends were trimmed by 0 bases and 7 bases, with 11 bases remaining between them. The CDR3 contains 14 residues. CDR1 and CDR2 from the germline V gene are SGDLS and YYNGEE. This CDR3 is CASSVGNQGQPQHF. The CDR3 bases are TGTGCCAGCAGCGTAGGGAATCAGGGGCAGCCCCAGCATTTT.

This clone has a handful of counts. V usage is TRBV2 and J usage is TRBJ2-5; 9 bases are shared with TRBD1. The CDR3 is 14 residues long. V was pared by 7 bases and J by 3 bases, with 6 bases of the junction left unmatched. Germline loops: CDR1 SNHLY, CDR2 FYNNEI. The DNA for the CDR3 is TGTGCCAGCAACCCGGGACAGGGTGAAGAGACCCAGTACTTC. As protein: CASNPGQGEETQYF. Based on the CDR3 plus reference TRBV2 and TRBJ2-5, the full variable domain is EPEVTQTPSHQVTQMGQEVILRCVPISNHLYFYWYRQILGQKVEFLVSFYNNEISEKSEIFDDQFSVERPDGSNFTLKIRSTKLEDSAMYFCASNPGQGEETQYFGPGTRLLVL.

This clone was observed a handful of times. The chain links TRBV2 to TRBJ2-7; D call uncertain. Germline V CDR1 and CDR2: SNHLY, FYNNEI. V was cut by 5 bases and J by 0 bases, with 8 bases left in between. This CDR3 has 13 amino acids. The CDR3 here is CASSQDGSYEQYF. The CDR3, as DNA: TGTGCCAGCAGTCAGGACGGCTCCTACGAGCAGTACTTC.

A few counts support this clone. The chain uses TRBV7-8 and TRBJ1-2, with 12 bases lining up with TRBD1. J was trimmed by 4 bases and V by 3 bases; bases with no gene match: 9. The CDR3 contains 17 residues. The germline CDR1 and CDR2 sequences are SGHVS and FQNEAQ. The CDR3 protein is CASSFAGTGGLVYGYTF. CDR3 DNA: TGTGCCAGCAGCTTTGCCGGGACAGGGGGCCTGGTCTATGGCTACACCTTC.

This clone was seen more than once but under ten times. J is TRBJ2-1 and V is TRBV7-9; no clear D gene. This CDR3 region has 14 residues. Germline CDR1 reads SEHNR; CDR2 reads FQNEAQ (reference sequence). Trimming pared 5 bases from V and 5 bases from J, leaving 13 bases between. CDR3 DNA sequence: TGTGCCAGCAGCCAAGGTCTTTGGGACAATGAGCAGTTCTTC. Its translation is CASSQGLWDNEQFF.

This clone showed up just once. Here the CDR3 reads CAWSEGPALQYF. CDR3 DNA: TGTGCCTGGAGTGAGGGTCCGGCCCTCCAGTACTTC. The chain has TRBV30 and TRBJ2-7; D gene unclear. Trimming stripped 1 base from V and 10 bases from J, with 14 bases between. Germline V CDR1 and CDR2: GTSNPN, SVGIG (reference sequence). This CDR3 contains 12 residues.

In this sample, this clone turned up a few times. CDR3 nucleotides: TGTGCCAGCAGCTTGGGGACTACCAGCACAGATACGCAGTATTTT. Translated: CASSLGTTSTDTQYF. The V call is TRBV11-1, the J call TRBJ2-3; TRBD2 matches 7 bases. The trim removed 3 bases at V and 0 bases at J, leaving 3 bases unmatched. The CDR3 extends over 15 amino acids. In germline, CDR1 is SGHAT, CDR2 FQDESV (reference sequence).

The chain is built from TRBV5-6 and TRBJ2-1; D not certain. V lost 0 bases, J lost 9 bases, and 13 bases lay in between. Germline V gene sequence: CDR1 SGHDT, CDR2 YYEEEE. The CDR3 totals 14 residues. CDR3 nucleotide sequence: TGTGCCAGCAGCTTGGATCCGACGTTTCTTGAGCAGTTCTTC. This translates into CASSLDPTFLEQFF.

At least ten counts were recorded for this clone. The CDR3 DNA follows: TGTGCCAGCAGCTTAGGGCGGGGGGGAGAGACCCAGTACTTC. Translating gives CASSLGRGGETQYF. This chain joins TRBV13 and TRBJ2-5; 9 bases fit TRBD2. CDR3 length: 14 residues. Per the germline V gene, CDR1 is PRHDT and CDR2 is FYEKMQ (reference sequence). V lost 0 bases to trimming and J lost 4 bases; unmatched junction nucleotides: 0.

CDR3 nucleotide sequence: TGTGCCACCAGCAGAGTAAGGCCCCAAGAGACCCAGTACTTC. Protein: CATSRVRPQETQYF. The chain has TRBV15 and TRBJ2-5; D uncertain. V was trimmed by 1 base and J by 1 base, leaving 7 bases between them. The CDR3 has 14 amino acids. Germline CDR1 is LNHNV and CDR2 is YYDKDF (reference sequence).

The chain recombines TRBV5-1 with TRBJ2-1; the match to TRBD2 covers 15 bases. The ends lost 4 bases at V and 0 bases at J; junction bases unmatched: 5. Germline assignment: CDR1 SGHRS and CDR2 YFSETQ. The CDR3 loop spans 18 amino acids. CDR3 sequence (DNA): TGCGCCAGCAGCATTGGGACTAGCGGGAGGAGCTCCTACAATGAGCAGTTCTTC. Translation gives CASSIGTSGRSSYNEQFF.

This clone was counted between two and nine times. This sequence joins TRBV11-3 and TRBJ2-1; 11 nucleotides align to TRBD2. Trimming took 4 bases from V and 7 from J; bases not matched to a gene: 6. CDR3 size: 15 residues. Germline V lookup: CDR1 SGHNT, CDR2 YENEEA. CDR3 DNA: TGTGCCAGCAGCTCGCTAACTAGCGGGAGAAATGAGCAGTTCTTC. Translating gives CASSSLTSGRNEQFF. The full variable domain, rest sourced from reference TRBV11-3 and TRBJ2-1, is EAGVVQSPRYKIIEKKQPVAFWCNPISGHNTLYWYLQNLGQGPELLIRYENEEAVDDSQLPKDRFSAERLKGVDSTLKIQPAELGDSAVYLCASSSLTSGRNEQFFGPGTRLTVL.

CDR3: CSATPGTEAFF. The CDR3 DNA sequence: TGCAGTGCTACCCCAGGAACTGAAGCTTTCTTT. The rearrangement uses TRBV20-1 and TRBJ1-1; D remains ambiguous. CDR3 length: 11 residues. Germline CDR1 DFQATT, CDR2 SNEGSKA (reference sequence). Trimming cost V 4 bases and J 5 bases, with 8 bases left between them.

This clone was detected only a few times. This sequence joins TRBV6-6 and TRBJ2-7; 8 bases match TRBD1. Germline CDR1 is MNHNY and CDR2 is SVGAGI (reference sequence). This CDR3 contains 16 residues. V shed 2 bases and J 4 bases; nucleotides not matched to a gene: 10. The CDR3 bases are TGTGCCAGCAGTTACGGGGGAGGACAGGGAAAGTACGAGCAGTACTTC. Its protein product is CASSYGGGQGKYEQYF.

This chain uses TRBV29-1 with TRBJ1-5; TRBD1 matches 7 bases. The length of the CDR3 is 14 residues. Germline V lookup: CDR1 SQVTM, CDR2 ANQGSEA. V gave up 7 bases and J gave up 6 bases; unmatched junction bases: 12. As DNA, the CDR3 is TGCAGCGCCCACAGACAGGGAAACTCTCAGCCCCAGCATTTT. Its translation is CSAHRQGNSQPQHF.

The chain employs TRBV5-4 and TRBJ1-2; D is possibly TRBD1 (6 bases). Trimming shortened V by 3 bases and J by 8 bases, and 11 bases separated the two germline ends. Germline assignment: CDR1 SGHNT and CDR2 YYREEE (reference sequence). This CDR3 is built from 12 residues. CDR3 DNA: TGTGCCAGCAGCTATAACAGGGACGGCTACACCTTC. The encoded protein is CASSYNRDGYTF.

This clone appeared a few times. The chain employs TRBV7-8 and TRBJ2-5, with D unresolved. The germline CDR1 and CDR2 sequences are SGHVS and FQNEAQ. The V and J ends lost 7 bases and 2 bases respectively, with 20 bases between them. CDR3 length: 16 amino acids. CDR3 amino acids: CASTLNNRGRQETQYF. In nucleotides, the CDR3 is TGTGCCAGCACCCTGAACAACCGAGGACGGCAAGAGACCCAGTACTTC.

This clone appeared once. V gene TRBV10-2 combines with J gene TRBJ2-7; D is unresolved. This CDR3 region has 13 residues. Germline-derived CDR1 and CDR2 are WSHSY and SAAADI. V was shortened by 1 base and J by 2 bases, with 6 bases between the two germline ends. This CDR3 is CASSELAPYEQYF. CDR3 coding DNA: TGCGCCAGCAGTGAGTTAGCACCCTACGAGCAGTACTTC.

The chain is built from TRBV21-1 and TRBJ1-2; the table names TRBD1, a call not compared with the DNA. TRBV21-1 is flagged as a pseudogene. The CDR3 extends over 14 amino acids. CDR3 loop: CASSKGRGRGGYTF. CDR3 DNA: TGTGCCAGCAGCAAGGGCAGGGGGCGCGGAGGCTACACCTTC.

This clone was found a few times. This rearrangement joins TRBV11-2 to TRBJ1-2; 8 bases map to TRBD1. The V gene's germline CDR1 is SGHAT and CDR2 FQNNGV. The V segment lost 5 bases and the J segment 1 base; nucleotides outside the gene matches: 9. The CDR3 consists of 16 residues. CDR3 region: CASSPQHRGGNYGYTF. DNA of the CDR3: TGTGCCAGCAGCCCTCAACACAGGGGGGGTAACTATGGCTACACCTTC.

The table lists this clone with many counts. The chain has TRBV6-1 and TRBJ1-2; D may be TRBD1 (5 bases). Trimming left V 3 bases short and J 7 bases short, with 12 bases between. Germline V gene data show CDR1 as MNHNS and CDR2 as SASEGT. This CDR3 is 13 amino acids long. Written as DNA, the CDR3 is TGTGCCAGCAGTGATTTCAGGGATAGTGGCTACACCTTC. Translated, it gives CASSDFRDSGYTF.

This clone was seen more than once but under ten times. This chain uses TRBV10-2 with TRBJ1-5, with D possibly TRBD1 on 5 matching bases. Trimming stripped 8 bases from V and 4 bases from J, with 15 bases between. This CDR3 comprises 14 residues. The V gene's germline CDR1 is WSHSY and CDR2 SAAADI. The DNA for the CDR3 is TGCGCCAGCCTGGCGGGTCCAGGGAATCAGCCCCAGCATTTT. Its translation is CASLAGPGNQPQHF.

In this sample, this clone turned up a few times. The J gene is TRBJ1-2, the V gene TRBV4-1; 7 positions agree with TRBD1. Germline assignment: CDR1 MGHRA and CDR2 YSYEKL. V shed 0 bases and J 4 bases; nucleotides not matched to a gene: 5. There are 15 residues in the CDR3. The CDR3 sequence: CASSQDGQGGYGYTF. The CDR3 DNA reads as TGCGCCAGCAGCCAAGATGGTCAGGGGGGCTATGGCTACACCTTC.

This clone has a handful of counts. The V and J genes are TRBV7-9 and TRBJ2-3; no definite D call. This CDR3 is built from 14 residues. The V gene's germline CDR1 is SEHNR and CDR2 FQNEAQ (reference sequence). With 7 bases removed from V and 5 bases from J, the gap between germline ends came to 16 bases. The CDR3 region is CASTSTGELDTQYF. CDR3 nucleotides: TGTGCCAGCACCAGCACCGGTGAGCTAGATACGCAGTATTTT.

This clone turned up a few times. The chain couples TRBV7-9 to TRBJ2-5, with D possibly TRBD1 on 6 matching bases. The CDR3 totals 14 residues. V was shortened by 2 bases and J by 2 bases, with 9 bases between the two germline ends. Germline-derived CDR1 and CDR2 are SEHNR and FQNEAQ (reference sequence). The CDR3 bases are TGTGCCAGCAGCTTATCACAGGGTCAAGAGACCCAGTACTTC. Amino acid sequence: CASSLSQGQETQYF. The whole variable domain, filled in from reference TRBV7-9 and TRBJ2-5, reads DTGVSQNPRHKITKRGQNVTFRCDPISEHNRLYWYRQTLGQGPEFLTYFQNEAQLEKSRLLSDRFSAERPKGSFSTLEIQRTEQGDSAMYLCASSLSQGQETQYFGPGTRLLVL.